This T cell receptor beta chain was retrieved from a study of T cells in localized non-small cell lung cancer. Study outcomes and limitations: Clonality peaked in uninvolved adjacent lung rather than tumor. Appearance in adjacent lung was seen for a median 57 of the top 100 tumor clones.

The data were produced by immunoSEQ multiplex PCR, yet TCRdb's version contains in-frame clones alone and is incomplete. This sample yields about 29,000 clones, of which 80% to 90% are seen a single time; about 9.3% belongs to the top ten. Worth noting for this clone: What it binds is not known.

The CDR3 has 17 amino acids. Trimming pared 3 bases from V and 0 bases from J, leaving 15 bases between. Germline-derived CDR1 and CDR2 are KGHSH and LQKENI. This rearrangement joins TRBV18 to TRBJ2-1; possible D gene TRBD1, 7 bases. The TCR was taken from a woman between 35 and 75 years old with stage I lung adenocarcinoma. The sample in question was peripheral blood, obtained before any cancer treatment. The CDR3 DNA sequence: TGTGCCAGCTCACCCCCGGCGGGACAGAGCTCCTACAATGAGCAGTTCTTC. It encodes CASSPPAGQSSYNEQFF.